These T cell receptor beta chains were read from a single sample in a study of blood T cell repertoires in COVID-19. Data came from immunoSEQ multiplex PCR; TCRdb stores just in-frame clones and leaves some out. This repertoire shows more than 75,000 clones, about 83% found once; its top ten account for around 13%. The sample comprised peripheral blood. The receptors stem from a woman in her seventies with acute or convalescent COVID-19. The CDR3 runs from the conserved cysteine through the conserved F or W. D genes are given only for firm matches. Clone size is given for some rows only: seen once, a few or many times, or a class if the clone is expanded.

clone_size: .; v_call: TRBV10-1; d_call: TRBD2; j_call: TRBJ2-1; cdr3_aa: CASSEASGGDNEQFF; cdr3_nt: TGCGCCAGCAGTGAGGCTAGCGGGGGGGACAATGAGCAGTTCTTC
clone_size: .; v_call: TRBV3-1/TRBV3-2; d_call: .; j_call: TRBJ1-1; cdr3_aa: CASSQDFSTGAFF; cdr3_nt: TGTGCCAGCAGCCAAGACTTCTCTACGGGTGCTTTCTTT
clone_size: .; v_call: TRBV18; d_call: TRBD1; j_call: TRBJ2-3; cdr3_aa: CASSARSNRGPDTQYF; cdr3_nt: TGTGCCAGCTCAGCGCGTAGTAACAGGGGGCCGGATACGCAGTATTTT
clone_size: once; v_call: TRBV5-1; d_call: .; j_call: TRBJ2-1; cdr3_aa: CASSLGGGKNEQFF; cdr3_nt: TGCGCCAGCAGCTTGGGTGGGGGCAAAAATGAGCAGTTCTTC
clone_size: .; v_call: TRBV2; d_call: TRBD1; j_call: TRBJ2-2; cdr3_aa: CASRIGTANTGELFF; cdr3_nt: TGTGCCAGCAGAATCGGGACAGCGAACACCGGGGAGCTGTTTTTT
clone_size: .; v_call: TRBV11-2; d_call: .; j_call: TRBJ2-1; cdr3_aa: CASSLDRREEFF; cdr3_nt: TGTGCCAGCAGCTTAGATAGGAGGGAGGAGTTCTTC
clone_size: .; v_call: TRBV5-1; d_call: TRBD1; j_call: TRBJ1-6; cdr3_aa: CASSLAGQGRSPLHF; cdr3_nt: TGCGCCAGCAGCTTGGCGGGACAGGGGCGCTCACCCCTCCACTTT
clone_size: .; v_call: TRBV3-1/TRBV3-2; d_call: TRBD1; j_call: TRBJ2-3; cdr3_aa: CASSQGGTGDTDTQYF; cdr3_nt: TGTGCCAGCAGCCAAGGGGGGACAGGGGACACAGATACGCAGTATTTT
clone_size: .; v_call: TRBV5-1; d_call: .; j_call: TRBJ2-5; cdr3_aa: CASSLGWAEGQLETQYF; cdr3_nt: TGCGCCAGCAGCTTGGGGTGGGCGGAGGGCCAATTGGAGACCCAGTACTTC
clone_size: .; v_call: TRBV4-1; d_call: TRBD2; j_call: TRBJ2-5; cdr3_aa: CASSPTPGLAGKETQYF; cdr3_nt: TGCGCCAGCAGCCCAACTCCCGGACTAGCGGGGAAAGAGACCCAGTACTTC
clone_size: .; v_call: TRBV5-4; d_call: .; j_call: TRBJ1-4; cdr3_aa: CASSQDKTGANEKLFF; cdr3_nt: TGTGCCAGCAGTCAAGACAAAACCGGGGCTAATGAAAAACTGTTTTTT
clone_size: .; v_call: TRBV19; d_call: TRBD2; j_call: TRBJ2-1; cdr3_aa: CASTSGGSHEQFF; cdr3_nt: TGTGCCAGCACTAGCGGGGGGTCCCATGAGCAGTTCTTC
clone_size: .; v_call: TRBV29-1; d_call: TRBD2; j_call: TRBJ2-2; cdr3_aa: CSVGGLRTGELFF; cdr3_nt: TGCAGCGTGGGGGGACTACGCACCGGGGAGCTGTTTTTT
clone_size: .; v_call: TRBV2; d_call: .; j_call: TRBJ1-5; cdr3_aa: CASSEVRNQPQHF; cdr3_nt: TGTGCCAGCAGTGAAGTCCGTAATCAGCCCCAGCATTTT
clone_size: .; v_call: TRBV5-1; d_call: TRBD2; j_call: TRBJ2-2; cdr3_aa: CASSLAGSGGNTGELFF; cdr3_nt: TGCGCCAGCAGCTTGGCCGGAAGCGGGGGAAACACCGGGGAGCTGTTTTTT
clone_size: .; v_call: TRBV4-2; d_call: .; j_call: TRBJ1-1; cdr3_aa: CASSQDIYMRGGGPEAFF; cdr3_nt: TGTGCCAGCAGCCAAGATATCTATATGAGGGGGGGAGGGCCTGAAGCTTTCTTT
clone_size: few; v_call: TRBV10-3; d_call: TRBD1; j_call: TRBJ1-1; cdr3_aa: CASRTGAENTEAFF; cdr3_nt: TGTGCCTCTCGGACAGGAGCGGAGAACACTGAAGCTTTCTTT
clone_size: .; v_call: TRBV5-1; d_call: TRBD1; j_call: TRBJ1-1; cdr3_aa: CASSLGQVNTEAFF; cdr3_nt: TGCGCCAGCAGCTTAGGACAGGTGAACACTGAAGCTTTCTTT
clone_size: .; v_call: TRBV5-6; d_call: TRBD2; j_call: TRBJ2-2; cdr3_aa: CASSLGLAGGHWNTGELFF; cdr3_nt: TGTGCCAGCAGCTTGGGACTAGCGGGAGGCCACTGGAACACCGGGGAGCTGTTTTTT
clone_size: .; v_call: TRBV6-2/TRBV6-3; d_call: TRBD1; j_call: TRBJ1-3; cdr3_aa: CASSYLRDRGRLDF; cdr3_nt: TGTGCCAGCAGTTACCTACGGGACAGGGGGCGCCTGGATTTT
clone_size: .; v_call: TRBV4-1; d_call: .; j_call: TRBJ1-5; cdr3_aa: CASSQGGGSQNSNQPQHF; cdr3_nt: TGCGCCAGCAGCCAAGGCGGGGGATCCCAGAATAGCAATCAGCCCCAGCATTTT
clone_size: .; v_call: TRBV6-5; d_call: .; j_call: TRBJ1-1; cdr3_aa: CASTNGMNTEAFF; cdr3_nt: TGTGCCAGCACCAACGGGATGAACACTGAAGCTTTCTTT
clone_size: .; v_call: TRBV2; d_call: TRBD2; j_call: TRBJ2-2; cdr3_aa: CASSGPRLAGATGELFF; cdr3_nt: TGTGCCAGCAGTGGCCCCAGACTAGCGGGAGCCACCGGGGAGCTGTTTTTT
clone_size: .; v_call: TRBV5-4; d_call: TRBD1; j_call: TRBJ1-1; cdr3_aa: CASSFSGGNTEAFF; cdr3_nt: TGTGCCAGCAGCTTTTCAGGGGGGAACACTGAAGCTTTCTTT
clone_size: .; v_call: TRBV18; d_call: .; j_call: TRBJ2-1; cdr3_aa: CASSPYIHGGDEQFF; cdr3_nt: TGTGCCAGCTCACCATATATCCACGGGGGAGATGAGCAGTTCTTC
clone_size: .; v_call: TRBV6-5; d_call: TRBD2; j_call: TRBJ2-4; cdr3_aa: CASSPGLEPNIQYF; cdr3_nt: TGTGCCAGCAGTCCGGGACTAGAGCCAAACATTCAGTACTTC
clone_size: .; v_call: TRBV7-6; d_call: .; j_call: TRBJ2-1; cdr3_aa: CASSLDGTYNEQFF; cdr3_nt: TGTGCCAGCAGCTTAGATGGCACGTACAATGAGCAGTTCTTC
clone_size: .; v_call: TRBV4-2; d_call: TRBD1; j_call: TRBJ1-2; cdr3_aa: CASSHPWTGSYGYTF; cdr3_nt: TGTGCCAGCAGCCACCCCTGGACAGGGAGCTATGGCTACACCTTC
clone_size: few; v_call: TRBV24-1; d_call: TRBD1; j_call: TRBJ1-5; cdr3_aa: CATSKDRIEPQHF; cdr3_nt: TGTGCCACCAGTAAGGACAGGATTGAGCCCCAGCATTTT
clone_size: .; v_call: TRBV19; d_call: TRBD2; j_call: TRBJ2-1; cdr3_aa: CASKLSSGGSRGEQFF; cdr3_nt: TGTGCCAGTAAACTGTCTAGCGGGGGTTCTCGGGGTGAGCAGTTCTTC
clone_size: .; v_call: TRBV7-9; d_call: TRBD2; j_call: TRBJ2-1; cdr3_aa: CASSLGTSGGLHEQFF; cdr3_nt: TGTGCCAGCAGCTTGGGGACTAGCGGGGGCCTTCATGAGCAGTTCTTC
clone_size: once; v_call: TRBV5-1; d_call: .; j_call: TRBJ1-1; cdr3_aa: CASSFGTTEAFF; cdr3_nt: TGCGCCAGCAGCTTCGGTACCACTGAAGCTTTCTTT
clone_size: .; v_call: TRBV19; d_call: TRBD2; j_call: TRBJ2-2; cdr3_aa: CASSMSSGRAGELFF; cdr3_nt: TGTGCCAGTAGTATGTCTAGCGGGAGGGCCGGGGAGCTGTTTTTT
clone_size: .; v_call: TRBV7-2; d_call: .; j_call: TRBJ1-1; cdr3_aa: CASSFTGAEAFF; cdr3_nt: TGTGCCAGCAGCTTTACGGGGGCTGAAGCTTTCTTT
clone_size: .; v_call: TRBV2; d_call: .; j_call: TRBJ2-2; cdr3_aa: CASSVEGDTGELFF; cdr3_nt: TGTGCCAGCAGTGTGGAGGGAGACACCGGGGAGCTGTTTTTT
clone_size: .; v_call: TRBV6-2/TRBV6-3; d_call: .; j_call: TRBJ1-6; cdr3_aa: CASSPYRETGQIRTLHF; cdr3_nt: TGTGCCAGCAGCCCTTACCGGGAGACTGGTCAAATTAGGACCCTCCACTTT
clone_size: .; v_call: TRBV12-3/TRBV12-4; d_call: .; j_call: TRBJ1-1; cdr3_aa: CASKTTGLSEAFF; cdr3_nt: TGTGCCAGCAAAACGACAGGACTTAGTGAAGCTTTCTTT
clone_size: .; v_call: TRBV4-3; d_call: TRBD1; j_call: TRBJ1-2; cdr3_aa: CASSQGSRTGWDGYTF; cdr3_nt: TGCGCCAGCAGCCAAGGTTCCCGGACAGGGTGGGATGGCTACACCTTC
clone_size: .; v_call: TRBV6-2/TRBV6-3; d_call: .; j_call: TRBJ1-1; cdr3_aa: CASSYYGWYRESADTEAFF; cdr3_nt: TGTGCCAGCAGTTACTACGGGTGGTACAGGGAATCGGCGGACACTGAAGCTTTCTTT
clone_size: .; v_call: TRBV6-1; d_call: TRBD2; j_call: TRBJ2-1; cdr3_aa: CASSEALSGGIYEQFF; cdr3_nt: TGTGCCAGCAGTGAAGCGTTAAGCGGGGGGATCTATGAGCAGTTCTTC
clone_size: many; v_call: TRBV7-2; d_call: .; j_call: TRBJ1-3; cdr3_aa: CASSWDTSSGNTIYF; cdr3_nt: TGTGCCAGCAGTTGGGACACCTCCTCGGGAAACACCATATATTTT
clone_size: once; v_call: TRBV3-1/TRBV3-2; d_call: .; j_call: TRBJ1-2; cdr3_aa: CASSQAIQGAGYGYTF; cdr3_nt: TGTGCCAGCAGCCAAGCCATCCAGGGCGCTGGCTATGGCTACACCTTC